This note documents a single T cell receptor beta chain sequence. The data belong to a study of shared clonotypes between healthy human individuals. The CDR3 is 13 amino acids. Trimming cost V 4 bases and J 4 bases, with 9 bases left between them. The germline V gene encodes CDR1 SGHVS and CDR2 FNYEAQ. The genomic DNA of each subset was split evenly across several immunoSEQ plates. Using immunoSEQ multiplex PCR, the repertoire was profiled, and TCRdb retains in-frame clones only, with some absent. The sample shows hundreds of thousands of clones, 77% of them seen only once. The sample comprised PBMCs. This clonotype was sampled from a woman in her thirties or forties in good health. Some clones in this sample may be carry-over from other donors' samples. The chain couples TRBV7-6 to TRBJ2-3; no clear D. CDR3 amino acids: CASSSPFADTQYF. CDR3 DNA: TGTGCCAGCAGCTCCCCCTTCGCAGATACGCAGTATTTT.